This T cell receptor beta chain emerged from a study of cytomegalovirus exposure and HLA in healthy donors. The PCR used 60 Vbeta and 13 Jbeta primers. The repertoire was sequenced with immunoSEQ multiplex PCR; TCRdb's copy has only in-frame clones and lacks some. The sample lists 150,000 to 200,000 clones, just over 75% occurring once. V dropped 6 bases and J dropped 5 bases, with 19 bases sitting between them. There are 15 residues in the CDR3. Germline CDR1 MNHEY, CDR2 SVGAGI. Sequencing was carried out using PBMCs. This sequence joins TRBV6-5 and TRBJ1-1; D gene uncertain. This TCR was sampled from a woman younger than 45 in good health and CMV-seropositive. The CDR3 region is CASSVSERFRTEAFF. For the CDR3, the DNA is TGTGCCAGCAGCGTCTCAGAACGATTCAGGACTGAAGCTTTCTTT.